The 14 T cell receptor beta chains presented below share a single source sample, sequenced in a study of human T cells and chemical hapten exposure. Time point indicated: patch test 3, about 24 weeks after DPC sensitization. Treatment of the sample: therapeutic diphenylcyclopropenone sensitization with weekly scalp DPC. The template was total RNA from unfractionated whole blood. Via MiXCR, TCRdb re-called the RACE reads, giving one row per CDR3 protein. The sample consists of roughly 38,000 distinct CDR3 sequences, 9% to 9.5% of them appearing once. The material was whole blood, obtained in connection with sensitization to the hapten diphenylcyclopropenone (DPC). The receptors were sampled from a man aged 50 to 59 with alopecia areata. Some clones in this sample may be carry-over from other donors' samples.

This clonotype was seen ten or more times. The gene calls are TRBV11-2 and TRBJ2-3; possibly TRBD2 for D (6 bases). The CDR3 has 16 amino acids. Looked up from germline, CDR1 is SGHAT and CDR2 is FQNNGV. V dropped 1 base and J dropped 6 bases, with 17 bases sitting between them. The CDR3 reads CASSLGLAAVLDTQYF. In DNA form, the CDR3 reads TGTGCCAGCAGCTTAGGATTAGCGGCAGTCTTGGATACGCAGTATTTT.

The gene calls are TRBV28 and TRBJ1-1; D not certain. This CDR3 contains 12 residues. Germline CDR1 and CDR2: MDHEN and SYDVKM. Trimming shortened V by 6 bases and J by 10 bases, and 15 bases separated the two germline ends. In DNA, the CDR3 is TGTGCCAGCAGACCTCAGGACCTCGGAGCTTTCTTT. Translated, it gives CASRPQDLGAFF.

This clonotype was picked up many times. The chain uses TRBV5-4 and TRBJ2-2; D is uncertain. In germline, CDR1 is SGHNT, CDR2 YYREEE (reference sequence). Deletions cut 0 bases from V and 0 bases from J, with 9 bases between. The CDR3 consists of 16 residues. DNA for the CDR3: TGTGCCAGCAGCTTGGGTGGCGGAGCGAACACCGGGGAGCTGTTTTTT. Translated, it gives CASSLGGGANTGELFF.

This clonotype was counted between two and nine times. DNA of the CDR3: TGTGCCACCAGTGGACATACTAGCGGGAGGGACAATGAGCAGTTCTTC. Translated: CATSGHTSGRDNEQFF. V gene TRBV24-1 combines with J gene TRBJ2-1, with 13 positions matching TRBD2. This CDR3 has 16 residues. V lost 5 bases, J lost 5 bases, and 5 bases stayed unmatched. Germline assignment: CDR1 KGHDR and CDR2 SFDVKD.

The chain joins TRBV28 to TRBJ1-1; D gene uncertain. In germline, CDR1 is MDHEN, CDR2 SYDVKM. With 7 bases removed from V and 4 bases from J, the gap between germline ends came to 7 bases. CDR3 length: 11 amino acids. CDR3 in amino acids: CASTGSTEAFF. The DNA for the CDR3 is TGTGCCAGCACAGGTAGCACTGAAGCTTTCTTT.

Ten or more counts support this clonotype. CDR3 sequence: CASSQGLDRRQGALRANVLTF. Here the CDR3 DNA reads TGTGCCAGCAGCCAAGGATTGGATAGGCGACAGGGGGCTCTTAGGGCCAACGTCCTGACTTTC. The chain carries TRBV3-1 and TRBJ2-6, with 10 bases fitting TRBD1. V lost 1 base and J lost 5; bases outside the gene matches: 17. This CDR3 has 21 amino acids. CDR1 is LGHDT, CDR2 YNNKEL, per germline (reference sequence).

The genes are TRBV3-1 and TRBJ2-7; D is unclear. CDR1 is LGHDT, CDR2 YNNKEL, per germline (reference sequence). V was cut by 0 bases and J by 3 bases, with 15 bases left in between. The CDR3 is 16 residues long. The CDR3 nucleotides read TGTGCCAGCAGCCAAGATCAGACTCACGAAATCTACGAGCAGTACTTC. It is translated as CASSQDQTHEIYEQYF.

This clonotype came up many times. The chain carries TRBV5-1 and TRBJ2-2; no firm D call. The CDR3 consists of 13 residues. The ends were cut back, 4 bases at V and 4 bases at J, with 8 bases in the middle. The germline V gene has CDR1 SGHRS and CDR2 YFSETQ. Here the CDR3 reads CASSLYSTGELFF. The CDR3 coding sequence is TGCGCCAGCAGCCTATACAGCACCGGGGAGCTGTTTTTT.

This clonotype has at least ten counts. This chain links TRBV28 with TRBJ2-2; perhaps TRBD1 as D (5 bases). CDR3 length: 15 amino acids. The germline V and J ends were trimmed by 7 bases and 3 bases, with 15 bases remaining between them. Germline V gene data show CDR1 as MDHEN and CDR2 as SYDVKM. The CDR3 reads CASTPLSRDTGELFF. The CDR3 bases are TGTGCCAGCACCCCGTTATCCAGGGACACCGGGGAGCTGTTTTTT. The complete variable domain, with remaining parts taken from reference TRBV28 and TRBJ2-2, reads DVKVTQSSRYLVKRTGEKVFLECVQDMDHENMFWYRQDPGLGLRLIYFSYDVKMKEKGDIPEGYSVSREKKERFSLILESASTNQTSMYLCASTPLSRDTGELFFGEGSRLTVL.

J is TRBJ1-2 and V is TRBV12-5, with D uncertain. V was pared by 1 base and J by 5 bases, with 5 bases between. The CDR3 covers 12 residues. Per germline, CDR1 LGHNT and CDR2 FRNRAP. CDR3 residues: CASGLEGYGYTF. The DNA of the CDR3 is TGTGCTAGTGGTTTGGAAGGGTATGGCTACACCTTC.

This clonotype has at least ten counts. The chain uses TRBV20-1 and TRBJ2-7; maybe TRBD2 (5 bases). The CDR3 runs to 13 residues. Per germline, CDR1 DFQATT and CDR2 SNEGSKA (reference sequence). V was cut by 1 base and J by 2 bases, with 9 bases left in between. The CDR3 nucleotides are TGCAGTGCTAGAGTTCGGGGAACCTACGAGCAGTACTTC. This codes for CSARVRGTYEQYF.

This clonotype was found many times. This chain uses TRBV28 with TRBJ2-1, with 7 bases fitting TRBD2. The CDR3 sequence is 14 residues long. Trimming took 6 bases from V and 7 from J; bases not matched to a gene: 9. Germline CDR1 and CDR2: MDHEN and SYDVKM. In DNA form, the CDR3 reads TGTGCCAGCAGGCAATCGGGGGGTAGAAATGAGCAGTTCTTC. Translated: CASRQSGGRNEQFF.

The V call is TRBV4-2, the J call TRBJ1-1, with no clear D. Germline V gene lookup returns CDR1 LGHNA and CDR2 YNFKEQ. Trimming stripped 0 bases from V and 13 bases from J, with 15 bases between. This CDR3 is 13 amino acids long. In DNA, the CDR3 is TGTGCCAGCAGCCAAGATTTAGAACGGGAGCTTTTCTTT. It encodes CASSQDLERELFF.

In this sample, this clonotype turned up a few times. The chain links TRBV6-1 to TRBJ1-1; D is unclear. There are 14 residues in the CDR3. The ends were cut back, 7 bases at V and 6 bases at J, with 18 bases in the middle. In germline, CDR1 is MNHNS, CDR2 SASEGT. The chain's CDR3 is CASTDRGKTAEAFF. The CDR3 DNA is TGTGCCAGCACCGACCGGGGAAAAACCGCTGAAGCTTTCTTT.